The T cell receptor beta chain under discussion was sequenced for a study of graft-versus-host responses after intestinal transplantation. Whole-study findings and limits: Those patients showing graft-donor T cell macrochimerism displayed high graft-versus-host to host-versus-graft clonal ratios in allografts. Researchers found peak circulating GvH clone levels linked to early post-transplant HvG declines. Recipient marrow held GvH clones, some first seen in ileum or blood.

The CDR3 is 15 amino acids. Germline values: CDR1 SGHDT, CDR2 YYEEEE. The ends were cut back, 2 bases at V and 6 bases at J, with 16 bases in the middle. Plating combined some 200,000 CFSE-labeled responder cells with some 200,000 irradiated, violet-dye-labeled stimulator cells. Libraries were prepared by immunoSEQ multiplex PCR; TCRdb keeps only in-frame clonotypes and omits some of them. The profile shows roughly 13,000 clones, under 40% of them singletons. The J gene is TRBJ2-3, the V gene TRBV5-6; D gene ambiguous. This specimen consisted of alloreactive CD8+ T cells from a mixed lymphocyte reaction culture, obtained before intestinal transplant. This sample's subset: CFSE-low proliferating T cells sorted from approximately six-day pre-transplant mixed lymphocyte reaction (GvH or HvG direction). The TCR comes from a human patient who received an intestinal transplant. CDR3 protein: CASSLRSGPSDTQYF. Here the CDR3 DNA reads TGTGCCAGCAGCTTACGGTCCGGCCCTAGTGATACGCAGTATTTT. Variable domain in full (rest from reference TRBV5-6 and TRBJ2-3): DAGVTQSPTHLIKTRGQQVTLRCSPKSGHDTVSWYQQALGQGPQFIFQYYEEEERQRGNFPDRFSGHQFPNYSSELNVNALLLGDSALYLCASSLRSGPSDTQYFGPGTRLTVL.